This TCR beta chain was observed in a study of human T cells and chemical hapten exposure. Study-wide background: Upper-back patch tests with 0.01% DPC were read at 6 days. Findings and limits, study-wide: Once DPC sensitization occurred, TCRs above 1 in 1000 frequency showed no change.

Between the trimmed V and J ends, which lost 1 base and 4 bases, there was a span of 14 bases. CDR3 length: 17 residues. Germline values: CDR1 SGHTA, CDR2 FQGNSA. Time point indicated: pre-sensitization, week 0. Treatment reported: therapeutic diphenylcyclopropenone sensitization with weekly scalp DPC. Non-pregnant alopecia patients aged 18 to 70, suitable for DPC therapy. Note on this clonotype: The antigen is undetermined.

Attachment of unique molecular identifiers to individual cDNA molecules was performed in the library. From the RACE reads, TCRdb called clonotypes with MiXCR, one entry per CDR3 protein. The table records 80,000 to 95,000 distinct CDR3 sequences, approximately 9.9% of them present only once. Sample: whole blood, taken in connection with sensitization to the hapten diphenylcyclopropenone (DPC). The chain recombines TRBV7-2 with TRBJ1-6; possible D gene TRBD1, 5 bases. The sequence came from a woman in her thirties or forties with alopecia areata. Some clones in this sample may be carry-over from other donors' samples. The CDR3 DNA follows: TGTGCCAGCAGCTTAGAACCGGGGCAGGCTTATAATTCACCCCTCCACTTT. Translating gives CASSLEPGQAYNSPLHF.